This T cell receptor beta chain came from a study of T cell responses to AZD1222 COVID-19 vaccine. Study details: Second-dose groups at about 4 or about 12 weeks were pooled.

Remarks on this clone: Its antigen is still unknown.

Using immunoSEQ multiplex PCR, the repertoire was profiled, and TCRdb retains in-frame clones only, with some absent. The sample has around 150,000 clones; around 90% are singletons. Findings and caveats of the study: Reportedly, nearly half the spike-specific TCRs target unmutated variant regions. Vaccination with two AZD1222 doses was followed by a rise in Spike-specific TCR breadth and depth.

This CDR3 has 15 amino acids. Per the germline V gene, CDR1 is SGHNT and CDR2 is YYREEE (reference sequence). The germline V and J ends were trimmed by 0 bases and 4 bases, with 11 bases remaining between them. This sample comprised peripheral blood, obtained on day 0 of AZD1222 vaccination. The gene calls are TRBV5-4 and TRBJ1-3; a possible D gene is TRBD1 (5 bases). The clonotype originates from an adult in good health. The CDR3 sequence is CASSLDGGSGNTIYF. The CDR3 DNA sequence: TGTGCCAGCAGCTTGGACGGGGGGTCGGGAAACACCATATATTTT.